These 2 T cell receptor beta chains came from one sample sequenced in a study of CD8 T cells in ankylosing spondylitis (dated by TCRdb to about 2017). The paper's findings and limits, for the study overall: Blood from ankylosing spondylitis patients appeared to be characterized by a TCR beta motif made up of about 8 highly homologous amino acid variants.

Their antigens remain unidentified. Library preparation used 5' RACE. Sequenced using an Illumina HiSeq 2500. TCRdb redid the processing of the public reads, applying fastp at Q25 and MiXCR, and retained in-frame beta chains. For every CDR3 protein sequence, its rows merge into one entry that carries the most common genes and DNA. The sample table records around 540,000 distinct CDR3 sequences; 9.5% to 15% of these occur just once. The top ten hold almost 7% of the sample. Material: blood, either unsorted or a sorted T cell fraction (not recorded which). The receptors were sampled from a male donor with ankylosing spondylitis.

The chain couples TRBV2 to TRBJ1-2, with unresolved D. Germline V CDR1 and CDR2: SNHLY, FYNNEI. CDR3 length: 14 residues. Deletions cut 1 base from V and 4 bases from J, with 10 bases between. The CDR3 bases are TGTGCCAGCAGTGAAGTGCCCGATGCCTATGGCTACACCTTC. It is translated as CASSEVPDAYGYTF.

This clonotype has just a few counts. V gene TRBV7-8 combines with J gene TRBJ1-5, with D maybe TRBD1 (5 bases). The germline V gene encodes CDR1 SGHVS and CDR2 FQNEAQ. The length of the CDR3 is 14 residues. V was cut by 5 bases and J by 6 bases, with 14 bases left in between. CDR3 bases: TGTGCCAGCAGCCCACCGGAGGGGAGTCAGCCCCAGCATTTT. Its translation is CASSPPEGSQPQHF.